The sequence of this TCR beta chain was determined in a study of T cell responses to AZD1222 COVID-19 vaccine. Findings and limits, study-wide: In all cases, repertoires were sampled only after the peak T cell response. Variant regions that are unmutated are reportedly the target of nearly half of spike-specific TCRs. Among AZD1222 vaccinees, only six or seven were seropositive at baseline.

Note on this clone: Its matching antigen is unknown.

Germline V gene data show CDR1 as SNHLY and CDR2 as FYNNEI. V was cut by 4 bases and J by 1 base, with 8 bases left in between. The CDR3 length is 13 residues. Data came from immunoSEQ multiplex PCR; TCRdb stores just in-frame clones and leaves some out. This table has 130,000 or so clones, about 90% appearing once. The receptor was isolated from an adult in good health. The sample in question was peripheral blood, obtained on day 0 of AZD1222 vaccination. This chain uses TRBV2 with TRBJ2-7; D is ambiguous. As DNA, the CDR3 is TGTGCCAGCAGTGCCGATATGTCCTACGAGCAGTACTTC. Protein sequence: CASSADMSYEQYF.